Each of the 7 T cell receptor beta chains below was sequenced from the same sample in a study of T cells in Graves' hyperthyroidism and ophthalmopathy. It was RNA transcripts that yielded the amplified TCR beta CDR3 regions. HTBI primers were used for first-round RT-PCR of the TCR CDR3. In TCRdb, the multiplex PCR reads were re-called with MiXCR into one record per CDR3 protein. The profile covers 700,000 or so distinct CDR3 sequences, with about 17% appearing a single time and under 10% taken by the ten largest. The sample taken for sequencing was blood. The receptors here all came from a young man with Graves' hyperthyroidism.

This clonotype occurred many times. V and J are TRBV6-1 and TRBJ1-2, with 8 bases lining up with TRBD1. The CDR3 spans 13 residues. CDR1 MNHNS and CDR2 SASEGT come from the germline V gene. J lost 4 bases, V lost 6 bases, and 4 bases had no gene match. The CDR3 protein is CASRVQGGYGYTF. CDR3 nucleotide sequence: TGTGCCAGCAGAGTACAGGGGGGCTATGGCTACACCTTC.

As to this clonotype: Since no conserved phenylalanine or tryptophan closes the CDR3, a read error is the likely cause. The chain employs TRBV9 and TRBJ1-2, with D maybe TRBD1 (6 bases). V lost 5 bases, J lost 0 bases, and 14 bases lay in between. Germline V gene sequence: CDR1 SGDLS, CDR2 YYNGEE. This CDR3 is 15 amino acids long. DNA of the CDR3: TGTGCCAGCAGTCAGTCAGGGGCGCCTAACTATGGCTACACCTCC. This codes for CASSQSGAPNYGYTS.

The chain has TRBV19 and TRBJ2-3; 11 positions agree with TRBD2. CDR3 length: 18 residues. Germline lookup yields CDR1 LNHDA and CDR2 SQIVND (reference sequence). The junction had 14 bases not matched to a gene; V was cut back by 5 bases and J by 4 bases. The CDR3 is CASSPTGRLAGISDTQYF. CDR3 nucleotide sequence: TGTGCCAGTAGTCCGACGGGGCGACTAGCGGGAATCTCAGATACGCAGTATTTT.

This chain connects TRBV28 to TRBJ1-5; D is possibly TRBD1 (5 bases). Trimming pared 6 bases from V and 1 base from J, leaving 10 bases between. The CDR3 is 14 amino acids. Germline V gives CDR1 MDHEN, CDR2 SYDVKM. CDR3 nucleotide sequence: TGTGCCAGCAGGGGACGGGGGAGCAATCAGCCCCAGCATTTT. Amino acids: CASRGRGSNQPQHF.

This clonotype was found many times. In DNA, the CDR3 is TGCAGCGTTGAAGGAGCAGGGGGGTACGAGCAGTACTTC. As protein: CSVEGAGGYEQYF. The V call is TRBV29-1, the J call TRBJ2-7; tentative D call: TRBD1 (7 bases). CDR1 and CDR2 from the germline V gene are SQVTM and ANQGSEA. The CDR3 covers 13 residues. The V and J ends lost 1 base and 4 bases respectively, with 11 bases between them.

This clonotype was observed at least ten times. CDR3 region: CASSFKGTGQPQHF. The DNA for the CDR3 is TGTGCCAGCAGTTTCAAGGGGACGGGTCAGCCCCAGCATTTT. The V and J genes are TRBV28 and TRBJ1-5; tentatively, D is TRBD1 (5 bases). The CDR3 length is 14 residues. V gave up 3 bases and J gave up 6 bases, with 12 bases separating them. CDR1 is MDHEN, CDR2 SYDVKM, per germline.

This clonotype was seen ten or more times. V and J are TRBV7-3 and TRBJ2-5, with D perhaps given as TRBD1 or TRBD2 (5 bases each). Trimming removed 5 bases from V and 5 bases from J, with 12 bases in between. The CDR3 length is 13 residues. The germline CDR1 and CDR2 sequences are SGHTA and FQGTGA. The CDR3 is CASSPSGTETQYF. In nucleotides, the CDR3 is TGTGCCAGCAGCCCCTCTGGGACGGAGACCCAGTACTTC.